The 16 T cell receptor beta chains listed next were all sequenced from one sample in a study of OX40 agonist ivuxolimab in advanced cancers. Assay used: immunoSEQ multiplex PCR; TCRdb lists only in-frame clones, some missing. This table has tens of thousands of clones, 80% to 90% appearing once. The sample consisted of CD4+ or CD8+ T cells sorted from blood, taken in a trial of the OX40 agonist ivuxolimab. The receptors shown here come from an adult with an advanced solid tumor such as melanoma, head and neck, liver or kidney cancer.

The chain carries TRBV6-5 and TRBJ2-1; 12 bases fit TRBD2. The CDR3 length is 14 residues. J lost 7 bases, V lost 9 bases, and 7 bases had no gene match. Germline V CDR1 and CDR2: MNHEY, SVGAGI. The CDR3 loop is CASRLAGVVNEQFF. CDR3 DNA: TGTGCCAGTAGACTAGCGGGAGTTGTAAATGAGCAGTTCTTC.

V and J are TRBV7-9 and TRBJ2-2; D not certain. The V gene's germline CDR1 is SEHNR and CDR2 FQNEAQ (reference sequence). The CDR3 totals 15 residues. The V gene lost 2 bases and the J gene lost 8 bases, with 15 bases spanning the gap. CDR3 nucleotide sequence: TGTGCCAGCAGCTTAACCCCCGTCCTCCCGGGGGAGCTGTTTTTT. Protein sequence: CASSLTPVLPGELFF.

The J gene is TRBJ2-7, the V gene TRBV5-1, with D perhaps matching TRBD1 (5 bases). CDR3 length: 11 residues. Per germline, CDR1 SGHRS and CDR2 YFSETQ. Trimming left V 4 bases short and J 5 bases short, with 7 bases between. CDR3 region: CASSTRDEQYF. The CDR3 coding sequence is TGCGCCAGCAGCACCAGGGACGAGCAGTACTTC.

This sequence joins TRBV6-5 and TRBJ2-7, with a weak D call TRBD2 (6 bases). The CDR3 has 15 amino acids. Germline V gene data show CDR1 as MNHEY and CDR2 as SVGAGI. Trimming removed 6 bases at V and 4 bases at J, with 19 bases between. The CDR3 DNA reads TGTGCCAGCAGACCTCACCGGGACTCACAGTACGAGCAGTACTTC. It yields the protein CASRPHRDSQYEQYF.

The chain carries TRBV19 and TRBJ2-1, with 12 bases matching TRBD2. Germline V gene data show CDR1 as LNHDA and CDR2 as SQIVND (reference sequence). V shed 1 base and J 9 bases; nucleotides not matched to a gene: 4. The CDR3 covers 15 residues. CDR3 nucleotides: TGTGCCAGTAGTATAGGACTAGCGGGAGACGCTGAGCAGTTCTTC. Translated: CASSIGLAGDAEQFF.

The chain uses TRBV5-1 and TRBJ1-3; no firm D call. Per germline, CDR1 SGHRS and CDR2 YFSETQ. V was pared by 4 bases and J by 0 bases, with 14 bases between. The CDR3 extends over 16 amino acids. CDR3 sequence reads: CASSRDPGYSGNTIYF. The CDR3, as DNA: TGCGCCAGCAGCCGAGATCCGGGTTACTCTGGAAACACCATATATTTT.

V is TRBV28 and J is TRBJ2-7; D is perhaps TRBD1 or TRBD2 (5 bases each). V gave up 9 bases and J gave up 2 bases, with 14 bases separating them. Germline CDR1 MDHEN, CDR2 SYDVKM. This CDR3 comprises 13 residues. CDR3 residues: CASGGLRAYEQYF. Here the CDR3 DNA reads TGTGCCAGTGGGGGTCTCAGGGCCTACGAGCAGTACTTC.

This rearrangement joins TRBV18 to TRBJ2-5; 9 bases line up with TRBD1. V shed 8 bases and J 5 bases; nucleotides not matched to a gene: 15. CDR3 length: 16 amino acids. Germline CDR1 and CDR2: KGHSH and LQKENI. Here the CDR3 reads CASQTGGARVAETQYF. The DNA for the CDR3 is TGTGCCAGCCAAACAGGGGGCGCTCGGGTCGCGGAGACCCAGTACTTC. The variable domain in full, completed from reference TRBV18 and TRBJ2-5, reads NAGVMQNPRHLVRRRGQEARLRCSPMKGHSHVYWYRQLPEEGLKFMVYLQKENIIDESGMPKERFSAEFPKEGPSILRIQQVVRGDSAAYFCASQTGGARVAETQYFGPGTRLLVL.

V is TRBV6-1 and J is TRBJ2-3; D remains unclear. V lost 6 bases, J lost 1 base, and 11 bases lay in between. This CDR3 is built from 14 residues. CDR1 and CDR2 from the germline V gene are MNHNS and SASEGT. CDR3 coding DNA: TGTGCCAGCAGCGACTTTGTGGGCACAGATACGCAGTATTTT. Encoded protein: CASSDFVGTDTQYF.

CDR3 sequence: CASSIVGTGTGELFF. CDR3 nucleotides: TGTGCCAGTAGTATAGTAGGGACAGGGACCGGGGAGCTGTTTTTT. The chain combines TRBV19 with TRBJ2-2; TRBD1 matches at 9 bases. Germline lookup yields CDR1 LNHDA and CDR2 SQIVND (reference sequence). The CDR3 sequence is 15 residues long. Trimming cost V 1 base and J 5 bases; bases outside gene matches: 2.

The chain links TRBV6-6 to TRBJ2-1; a possible D gene is TRBD2 (6 bases). The CDR3 consists of 15 residues. Trimming took 4 bases from V and 7 from J, leaving 17 bases between them. Germline V lookup: CDR1 MNHNY, CDR2 SVGAGI (reference sequence). CDR3: CASSSGRARGNEQFF. The CDR3 nucleotides are TGTGCCAGCAGTTCAGGACGGGCTCGGGGGAATGAGCAGTTCTTC.

The rearrangement joins TRBV5-1 to TRBJ2-1; D might be TRBD1 (5 bases). The CDR3 contains 12 residues. Germline lookup yields CDR1 SGHRS and CDR2 YFSETQ. V lost 0 bases and J lost 10, with 8 bases in between. In DNA, the CDR3 is TGCGCCAGCAGCTTGGACAGGTCAGAGCAGTTCTTC. Translating gives CASSLDRSEQFF. The whole variable domain, remainder taken from reference TRBV5-1 and TRBJ2-1, is KAGVTQTPRYLIKTRGQQVTLSCSPISGHRSVSWYQQTPGQGLQFLFEYFSETQRNKGNFPGRFSGRQFSNSRSEMNVSTLELGDSALYLCASSLDRSEQFFGPGTRLTVL.

V usage is TRBV18 and J usage is TRBJ1-1, with D possibly matching TRBD1 (5 bases). V lost 2 bases, J lost 7 bases, and 20 bases lay in between. Germline lookup yields CDR1 KGHSH and CDR2 LQKENI. The CDR3 is 16 amino acids. CDR3 bases: TGTGCCAGCTCACCAGGCCTTGGAGGGGCGCTGAGTGAAGCTTTCTTT. Translated: CASSPGLGGALSEAFF.

Details on this clone: A junction end diverges from the germline sequence, so it may reflect a read error. The chain employs TRBV5-8 and TRBJ2-5, with 9 bases fitting TRBD2. Looked up from germline, CDR1 is SGHTS and CDR2 is YDEGEE. The CDR3 is 17 residues long. CDR3 DNA: TGTGCCAGCAGCTTGGCAAAGACTAGCGGCAACCACGAGACCCAGTACTTC. It encodes CASSLAKTSGNHETQYF.

V and J are TRBV5-1 and TRBJ1-5; the D is unclear. Trimming removed 5 bases at V and 5 bases at J, with 17 bases between. CDR3 length equals 15 residues. The germline gives CDR1 SGHRS, CDR2 YFSETQ. This CDR3 is CASRAEPGPYQPQHF. DNA of the CDR3: TGCGCCAGCAGGGCAGAACCTGGCCCTTATCAGCCCCAGCATTTT.

The chain couples TRBV19 to TRBJ2-3, with D maybe TRBD2 (5 bases). CDR1 and CDR2 (germline): LNHDA, SQIVND (reference sequence). The CDR3 is 15 amino acids. The V end lost 6 bases, the J end lost 1 base, and 14 bases lay between the germline ends. CDR3: CASRLAGFGTDTQYF. Written as DNA, the CDR3 is TGTGCCAGTAGATTGGCGGGCTTCGGCACAGATACGCAGTATTTT.